This TCR beta chain was sequenced in a study of blood T cell repertoires in COVID-19. Across the whole study: Acute and convalescent COVID-19 specimens originated in the United States, Italy and Spain. PBMCs, B-cell-depleted T cells, or T cells were the source of the cDNA or gDNA that made up the material.

The CDR3 contains 17 residues. The trim removed 0 bases at V and 0 bases at J, leaving 3 bases unmatched. CDR1 and CDR2 (germline): SGHDT, YYEEEE. Authors' methods: Cell counts per sample came from amplifying reference gene primers. TCRdb's copy holds only in-frame clones and misses some; the assay was immunoSEQ multiplex PCR. V and J calls and clone size come straight from that table; D and trimming were deduced from the DNA. The sample yields approximately 82,000 clones, 75% to 85% seen once. The chain uses TRBV5-6 and TRBJ2-6; 7 bases agree with TRBD2. The clonotype comes from a human donor in a cohort sampled during active COVID-19. The sample consisted of peripheral blood. The CDR3 region is CASSLGLAISGANVLTF. The CDR3 coding sequence is TGTGCCAGCAGCTTGGGACTAGCCATCTCTGGGGCCAACGTCCTGACTTTC.